This T cell receptor (beta chain) was documented in a study of T cells in Graves' hyperthyroidism and ophthalmopathy (dated by TCRdb to the late 2010s). As for the study more broadly: To identify distinguishing TCR V-J signatures, a discovery cohort of 95 to 100 patients was used, comprising 43 with Graves' ophthalmopathy and under 60 with stable Graves' hyperthyroidism. Prospective prediction of ophthalmopathy was tested in an independent validation cohort consisting of 18 to 20 hyperthyroidism patients and approximately 16 patients who later progressed to ophthalmopathy. For training and testing, the roughly 97 patients in the discovery cohort were randomly divided in a 7:3 ratio. The study also compared thyroid tissue and blood T-cell repertoires from more than 5 Graves' hyperthyroidism patients. Once sampling was done, hyperthyroidism patients were given methimazole at a starting dose of 30 mg daily, whereas ophthalmopathy patients were given high-dose intravenous methylprednisolone. According to the paper, TCR Vbeta CDR3 sequencing was carried out on 135 peripheral blood samples, which came from some 41 ophthalmopathy, under 80 hyperthyroidism and approximately 17 progressor patients.

Details on this clonotype: This clone's antigen is unknown. A much larger clonotype is one base distant, so this may be a read error.

Overall study results and their limits: Sample size was not statistically predetermined, and investigators were not blinded to group allocation. Most expanded thyroid clonotypes (frequency above 0.001) were also found in blood, which suggests that blood repertoires may mirror thyroid immune responses. During validation, the model predicted progression to ophthalmopathy a median of about 6.5 months ahead of onset, with around 70% sensitivity and roughly 75% specificity. A model built on a 13 V-J signature distinguished ophthalmopathy from stable hyperthyroidism, reaching around 87% sensitivity and about 81% specificity in cross-validation and 80%/75% in testing.

TCR beta CDR3 regions were amplified from RNA transcripts. The TCR CDR3 was subjected to a first round of RT-PCR using the HTBI primer set and the Qiagen OneStep RT-PCR kit. The libraries were constructed in a second round of multiplex PCR and then size-selected and purified. The libraries were sequenced on an Illumina HiSeq2000 using paired-end 100 bp reads. Concerning the study's data processing: SOAPnuke was used to process the raw data, throwing out any read that contained adapters or uncalled bases, had a mean Phred below 15, or lacked an exact constant-primer or identifier match. COPE v1.2.5 was used to merge high-quality paired reads, and clonotypes were defined as unique nucleotide sequences. MiTCR v1.1 was used to align the clonotypes against IMGT TRBV, TRBD and TRBJ reference segments. The analysis included only V-J combinations with a frequency above 0.0001, which together covered 99% to 99.2% of the repertoires. The TCS score was defined as F50 (clonal expansion) divided by E x V (chaos), with BLOSUM62-based TCRdist calculated between CDR3 peptides within each V-J. Welch's t-statistics and random forest reduced 500 to 550 V-J features to fewer than 15, which were used in a naive Bayes classifier (R e1071). TCRdb reprocessing: public reads trimmed at Q25 with fastp, clones called with MiXCR, in-frame beta chains kept. A single entry per CDR3 protein holds the most common genes and DNA from its merged rows. These V and J calls derive from TCRdb rather than the authors' analysis. The sample table shows around 540,000 distinct CDR3 sequences, and around 42% are seen once. The ten most abundant clones make up about 7.8% of the sample.

Inclusive of the bounding cysteine and phenylalanine, the CDR3 is 13 residues long. Left in the record is the CDR3 DNA by itself, 39 bases read in frame from the first base. Graves' hyperthyroidism was defined as stable when no progression to ophthalmopathy occurred over 18 months of follow-up. Hyperthyroidism patients were newly diagnosed, had a disease duration of under 2 months, and were aged 18 to 65 years. Exclusion was applied to patients with uncontrolled infections, other autoimmune diseases, pregnancy or lactation. Diagnoses relied on clinical symptoms, serum thyroxine and TRAb, thyroid ultrasound and orbital computed tomography. Total RNA was extracted using Trizol reagent, and RNA quality was assessed on an Agilent 2100 Bioanalyzer.

The source of this sequence is a woman between 18 and 29 years old with Graves' hyperthyroidism. Donor details come from another sample of the same person, matched by shared clones. The chain links TRBV7-1 with TRBJ1-6; the D gene remains uncertain. TRBV7-1 is identified as an open reading frame with a role that is uncertain. The sequencing sample was made of peripheral blood or thyroid tissue (not recorded which). The nucleotide sequence reads as follows: TGTGCCAGCGGCTCCCTTGGCGGACCCCCCGTCCACTTT. Its amino acids are CASGSLGGPPVHF.